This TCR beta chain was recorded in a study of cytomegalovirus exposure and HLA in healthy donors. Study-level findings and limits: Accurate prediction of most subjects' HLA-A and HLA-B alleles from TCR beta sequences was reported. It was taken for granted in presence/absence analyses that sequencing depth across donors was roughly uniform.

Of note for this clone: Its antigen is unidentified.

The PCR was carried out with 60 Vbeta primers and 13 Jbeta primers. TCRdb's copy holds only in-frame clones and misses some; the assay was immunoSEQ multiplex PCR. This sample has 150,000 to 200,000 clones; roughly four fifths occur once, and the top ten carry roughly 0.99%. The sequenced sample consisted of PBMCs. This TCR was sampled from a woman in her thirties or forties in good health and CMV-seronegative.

For the CDR3, the DNA is TGCAGTGTATTCGGCTACAATGAGCAGTTCTTC. This gives the protein CSVFGYNEQFF. The rearrangement links TRBV20-1 to TRBJ2-1; no firm D call. Trimming left V 7 bases short and J 3 bases short, with 7 bases between. The CDR3 has 11 amino acids. From germline, CDR1 is DFQATT and CDR2 SNEGSKA (reference sequence).